This T cell receptor beta chain was observed in a study of T-cell reconstitution after alpha-beta-depleted transplantation in children. This clonotype was detected only a few times. V lost 3 bases and J lost 3, with 14 bases in between. The CDR3 runs to 15 residues. From germline, CDR1 is ENHRY and CDR2 SYGVKD. This sample's TCRbeta library carried unique molecular identifier barcodes. MiXCR, run by TCRdb on the PCR reads, gives a single entry per CDR3 protein. Seen here are approximately 490,000 distinct CDR3 sequences, about an eighth observed once, and the top ten hold around 5.8%. The chain uses TRBV10-3 and TRBJ1-1; D uncertain. The origin of this receptor is a human donor who donated a stem cell graft to a child with combined immunodeficiency. The material sequenced was PBMCs from the stem cell graft donor, taken from the stem cell graft. Written as DNA, the CDR3 is TGTGCCATCAGTGAAAAAAGGGAGGTTTACACTGAAGCTTTCTTT. It yields the protein CAISEKREVYTEAFF.